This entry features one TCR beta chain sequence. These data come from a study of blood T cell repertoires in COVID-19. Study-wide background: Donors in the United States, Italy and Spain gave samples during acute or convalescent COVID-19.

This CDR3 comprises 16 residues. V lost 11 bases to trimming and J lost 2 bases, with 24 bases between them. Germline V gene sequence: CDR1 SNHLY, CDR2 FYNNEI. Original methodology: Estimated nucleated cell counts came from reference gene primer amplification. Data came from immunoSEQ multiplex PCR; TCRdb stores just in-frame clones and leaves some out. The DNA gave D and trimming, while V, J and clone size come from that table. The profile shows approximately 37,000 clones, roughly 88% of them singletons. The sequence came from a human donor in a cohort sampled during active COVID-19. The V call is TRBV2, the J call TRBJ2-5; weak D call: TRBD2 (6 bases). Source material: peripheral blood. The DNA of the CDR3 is TGTGCCGGCTCCGGGGGTCGTGGGCGGACGCAAGAGACCCAGTACTTC. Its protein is CAGSGGRGRTQETQYF.